The 23 T cell receptor beta chains below were found in one sample sequenced in a study of Graves' ophthalmopathy and Graves' hyperthyroidism. From RNA, the CDR3 regions of TCR beta chains were amplified and sequenced. Amplification began with first-round RT-PCR using HTBI primers, then second-round multiplex PCR was performed. From the multiplex PCR reads, TCRdb called clonotypes with MiXCR, one entry per CDR3 protein. The sample comprises 500,000 to 600,000 distinct CDR3 sequences, about two fifths of which are singletons, and roughly 4% rests with the top ten. The sample comprised peripheral blood or thyroid tissue (not recorded which). The receptors were sampled from an adult man with Graves' hyperthyroidism.

V usage is TRBV20-1 and J usage is TRBJ2-5; D might be TRBD2 (6 bases). The CDR3 extends over 14 amino acids. Between the trimmed V and J ends, which lost 6 bases and 1 base, there was a span of 15 bases. Germline CDR1 is DFQATT and CDR2 is SNEGSKA (reference sequence). CDR3 sequence: CSAKRTNFQETQYF. The DNA of the CDR3 is TGCAGTGCCAAAAGGACTAACTTCCAAGAGACCCAGTACTTC.

This clonotype was found once. The chain joins TRBV4-2 to TRBJ1-1, with TRBD1 matching over 10 bases. V was pared by 6 bases and J by 1 base, with 5 bases of the junction left unmatched. CDR3 length: 15 residues. From germline, CDR1 is LGHNA and CDR2 YNFKEQ. CDR3 residues: CASRPGTGANTEAFF. As DNA, the CDR3 is TGTGCCAGCAGACCCGGGACAGGGGCGAACACTGAAGCTTTCTTT.

On this clonotype itself: A much larger clonotype is one base distant, so this may be a read error. This chain joins TRBV7-9 and TRBJ2-5; no firm D call. The CDR3 length is 13 residues. The germline V gene has CDR1 SEHNR and CDR2 FQNEAQ (reference sequence). In DNA, the CDR3 is TGTGCCAGCAGCTTAGCGTTTACTGAGACCCAGGACTTC. Encoded protein: CASSLAFTETQDF.

This clonotype has ten or more counts. This rearrangement joins TRBV7-3 to TRBJ1-1, with unresolved D. The CDR3 is 13 amino acids. CDR1 and CDR2 from the germline V gene are SGHTA and FQGTGA. V was trimmed by 4 bases and J by 5 bases, leaving 11 bases between them. CDR3 nucleotides: TGTGCCAGCAGCTCCACACGGGATACTGAAGCTTTCTTT. It codes for CASSSTRDTEAFF.

The CDR3 DNA follows: TGCGCCAGCAGCCCGGGACTGAACTCTGGAAACACCATATATTTT. Amino acids: CASSPGLNSGNTIYF. V gene TRBV5-1 combines with J gene TRBJ1-3, with D perhaps TRBD1 (5 bases). V dropped 4 bases and J dropped 0 bases, with 11 bases sitting between them. In germline, CDR1 is SGHRS, CDR2 YFSETQ. This CDR3 is 15 amino acids long. Using reference TRBV5-1 and TRBJ1-3 for the parts outside the CDR3, the full variable domain is KAGVTQTPRYLIKTRGQQVTLSCSPISGHRSVSWYQQTPGQGLQFLFEYFSETQRNKGNFPGRFSGRQFSNSRSEMNVSTLELGDSALYLCASSPGLNSGNTIYFGEGSWLTVV.

Concerning this clonotype: This could be a read error, since a much larger clone is one nucleotide away. Because it lacks the conserved phenylalanine or tryptophan at the end, this CDR3 is likely a read error. V gene TRBV4-2 combines with J gene TRBJ2-5; 14 bases fit TRBD2. CDR3 length: 15 residues. Germline CDR1 is LGHNA and CDR2 is YNFKEQ. Trimming at V came to 7 bases and at J to 4 bases, leaving 5 bases not matched to a gene. CDR3 sequence: CASTRTSGGSETQYL. The CDR3 DNA follows: TGTGCCAGCACTAGGACTAGCGGGGGGTCAGAGACCCAGTACCTC.

The chain combines TRBV5-8 with TRBJ1-2; 10 bases match TRBD1. The V and J ends lost 3 bases and 5 bases, in that order; junction bases with no gene match: 7. The germline V gene encodes CDR1 SGHTS and CDR2 YDEGEE. This CDR3 spans 15 amino acids. The CDR3, as DNA: TGTGCCAGCAGCTCCCCGGGACAGGGGCGGTATGGCTACACCTTC. This codes for CASSSPGQGRYGYTF.

Concerning this clonotype itself: The conserved phenylalanine or tryptophan is not found at the CDR3 terminus, so this likely reflects a read error. The DNA is left out, because the CDR3 cannot be placed on it with certainty; the CDR3 is given as TCRdb lists it. The chain couples TRBV19 to TRBJ2-7. Per the germline V gene, CDR1 is LNHDA and CDR2 is SQIVND (reference sequence). The CDR3 contains 13 residues when both ends are counted. This chain's CDR3 is CASSIQDEYERYL.

This clonotype appeared many times. V usage is TRBV24-1 and J usage is TRBJ1-1; D is possibly TRBD1 (6 bases). Germline V gene data show CDR1 as KGHDR and CDR2 as SFDVKD. The CDR3 totals 15 residues. V was pared by 5 bases and J by 2 bases, with 14 bases between. CDR3 nucleotide sequence: TGTGCCACCAGTGCGGGGGGCCCCTCTAACACTGAAGCTTTCTTT. Translating gives CATSAGGPSNTEAFF.

This clonotype showed up many times. This sequence joins TRBV9 and TRBJ1-2, with 12 bases lining up with TRBD1. Germline V gene lookup returns CDR1 SGDLS and CDR2 YYNGEE. Germline trimming cut 3 bases from V and 9 bases from J; bases unmatched to any gene: 6. The CDR3 length is 14 residues. CDR3 in DNA: TGTGCCAGCAGCGAACGGGACAGGGGGCTTCGCTACACCTTC. This encodes CASSERDRGLRYTF.

The chain recombines TRBV7-2 with TRBJ1-5; 8 bases agree with TRBD1. The DNA end favors TRBJ2-3, so the J call may be wrong. The germline V gene has CDR1 SGHTA and CDR2 FQGNSA. The CDR3 is made up of 15 amino acids. The CDR3 sequence: CASSLTGQGTDTQYF. The CDR3 DNA sequence: TGTGCCAGCAGCTTAACGGGACAGGGCACAGATACGCAGTATTTT.

The chain couples TRBV29-1 to TRBJ1-1, with D possibly matching TRBD1 (5 bases). The CDR3 totals 16 residues. From germline, CDR1 is SQVTM and CDR2 ANQGSEA. The V end was cut by 6 bases, the J end by 0 bases, with 20 bases between. The CDR3 DNA sequence: TGCAGCGTGGGGGTGGGGCTGGGAGGCTTGAACACTGAAGCTTTCTTT. This codes for CSVGVGLGGLNTEAFF.

In this sample, this clonotype turned up many times. The V call is TRBV7-3, the J call TRBJ2-2; 9 bases align to TRBD1. Germline-derived CDR1 and CDR2 are SGHTA and FQGTGA. The CDR3 has 17 residues. J lost 4 bases, V lost 5 bases, and 11 bases had no gene match. The CDR3 sequence is CASSALAGTGITGELFF. CDR3 nucleotide sequence: TGTGCCAGCAGCGCCCTGGCGGGGACAGGGATCACCGGGGAGCTGTTTTTT. Using reference TRBV7-3 and TRBJ2-2 for the parts outside the CDR3, the full variable domain is GAGVSQTPSNKVTEKGKYVELRCDPISGHTALYWYRQSLGQGPEFLIYFQGTGAADDSGLPNDRFFAVRPEGSVSTLKIQRTERGDSAVYLCASSALAGTGITGELFFGEGSRLTVL.

This clonotype has more than one count but fewer than ten. The CDR3 spells CASSQETGTQTQYF. The CDR3 nucleotides read TGTGCCAGCTCACAGGAGACCGGGACACAGACCCAGTACTTC. V gene TRBV18 combines with J gene TRBJ2-5; maybe TRBD1 (6 bases). Trimming pared 4 bases from V and 6 bases from J, leaving 15 bases between. This CDR3 contains 14 residues. CDR1 is KGHSH and CDR2 is LQKENI in the germline V gene.

The chain links TRBV10-3 to TRBJ1-1; TRBD1 matches 10 bases. This CDR3 has 13 residues. Germline assignment: CDR1 ENHRY and CDR2 SYGVKD. Germline trimming cut 8 bases from V and 4 bases from J; bases unmatched to any gene: 4. CDR3 in amino acids: CAIGTGDFTEAFF. In DNA form, the CDR3 reads TGTGCCATCGGGACAGGGGATTTCACTGAAGCTTTCTTT.

Note on this clonotype: A read error may explain this, as a much larger clone is one base away. The chain carries TRBV20-1 and TRBJ2-2; perhaps TRBD1 as D (6 bases). The CDR3 loop spans 13 amino acids. Trimming took 8 bases from V and 4 from J, leaving 14 bases between them. Germline loops: CDR1 DFQATT, CDR2 SNEGSKA (reference sequence). CDR3 nucleotides: TGCAGTACGAGGGGGAGCCGCACCGGGGAGCTGTTTTTT. It is translated as CSTRGSRTGELFF.

This chain links TRBV7-2 with TRBJ2-3; the match to TRBD2 covers 13 bases. CDR1 SGHTA and CDR2 FQGNSA come from the germline V gene. The CDR3 has 16 amino acids. V trimming: 6 bases; J trimming: 1 base; junction bases outside the gene matches: 4. CDR3 sequence reads: CASRKGLAGGTDTQYF. The CDR3 nucleotides read TGTGCCAGCAGAAAAGGACTAGCGGGGGGCACAGATACGCAGTATTTT.

The sample holds many counts of this clonotype. This rearrangement joins TRBV7-2 to TRBJ1-6, with a weak D call TRBD1 (6 bases). The CDR3 is made up of 14 amino acids. CDR1 is SGHTA and CDR2 is FQGNSA in the germline V gene. The V end lost 3 bases, the J end lost 5 bases, and 8 bases lay between the germline ends. The CDR3 is CASSFRQDNSPLHF. For the CDR3, the DNA is TGTGCCAGCAGCTTTAGACAGGATAATTCACCCCTCCACTTT.

This clonotype was detected many times. The V and J genes are TRBV7-9 and TRBJ2-5; 8 bases are shared with TRBD1. V shed 5 bases and J 2 bases; nucleotides not matched to a gene: 4. Germline V CDR1 and CDR2: SEHNR, FQNEAQ (reference sequence). This CDR3 comprises 14 residues. DNA for the CDR3: TGTGCCAGCAGCCCATGGACAGGGCAAGAGACCCAGTACTTC. Translated, it gives CASSPWTGQETQYF. The full variable domain, with the rest looked up from reference TRBV7-9 and TRBJ2-5, is DTGVSQNPRHKITKRGQNVTFRCDPISEHNRLYWYRQTLGQGPEFLTYFQNEAQLEKSRLLSDRFSAERPKGSFSTLEIQRTEQGDSAMYLCASSPWTGQETQYFGPGTRLLVL.

This chain connects TRBV12-3 or TRBV12-4 to TRBJ2-7; 7 nucleotides align to TRBD1. The J call is in doubt because the DNA end fits TRBJ2-1 better. The CDR3 is 13 amino acids. The CDR3 loop is CASSSTGRNEQFF. The CDR3 DNA reads TGTGCCAGCAGTTCGACAGGGCGCAATGAGCAGTTCTTC.

This clonotype was counted many times. The chain employs TRBV5-8 and TRBJ1-6; weak D call: TRBD1 (6 bases). V was clipped by 3 bases and J by 10 bases, with 14 bases between them. Germline assignment: CDR1 SGHTS and CDR2 YDEGEE. This CDR3 is built from 14 residues. The CDR3 DNA reads TGTGCCAGCAGCTCCACGGGGGCGAGATCACCCCTCCACTTT. As protein: CASSSTGARSPLHF.

Only one count was recorded for this clonotype. The chain links TRBV29-1 to TRBJ2-5, with D possibly being TRBD2 (5 bases). Germline-derived CDR1 and CDR2 are SQVTM and ANQGSEA. V was cut by 4 bases and J by 1 base, with 10 bases left in between. The CDR3 consists of 13 residues. The CDR3 reads CSVGEAGQETQYF. In DNA form, the CDR3 reads TGCAGCGTTGGAGAGGCGGGCCAAGAGACCCAGTACTTC.

This clonotype was recorded at least ten times. The genes are TRBV15 and TRBJ1-2; unclear D gene. Per germline, CDR1 LNHNV and CDR2 YYDKDF (reference sequence). CDR3 length equals 13 residues. V shed 2 bases and J shed 0 bases, with 4 bases lying between them. Written as DNA, the CDR3 is TGTGCCACCAGCAGAACAGCTAACTATGGCTACACCTTC. Its translation: CATSRTANYGYTF.